These T cell receptor beta chains were read from a single sample in a study of blood T cell repertoires in COVID-19. The protocol was immunoSEQ multiplex PCR, while the TCRdb copy is restricted to in-frame clones and leaves out a portion. Of 300,000 to 350,000 clones listed, about 90% are singletons. Sequencing was carried out using PBMCs or T cells enriched from blood (not recorded which). These TCRs come from a woman between 18 and 29 years old with acute COVID-19. Each CDR3 is given with its conserved first and last residue. The D gene is left open where the match is weak.

D gene,J gene,V gene,CDR3 DNA,CDR3 protein
TRBD1,TRBJ2-7,TRBV18,TGTGCCAGCTCACCGGGGACAGGCCGAACCTACGAGCAGTACTTC,CASSPGTGRTYEQYF
-,TRBJ1-2,TRBV7-2,TGTGCCAGCAGCTATGACAGGCAGTCTAACTATGGCTACACCTTC,CASSYDRQSNYGYTF
TRBD1,TRBJ1-2,TRBV28,TGTGCCAGCATTCGGGACAGGGAAGGCTATGGCTACACCTTC,CASIRDREGYGYTF
-,TRBJ1-2,TRBV6-5,TGTGCCAGCAGTTTGGACAGCTATGGCTACACCTTC,CASSLDSYGYTF
-,TRBJ2-1,TRBV19,TGTGCCAGTAGTATACAGGGGACGTACAATGAGCAGTTCTTC,CASSIQGTYNEQFF
TRBD2,TRBJ2-1,TRBV24-1,TGTGCCACCAGTGAGGGCGGGACTAGCCTCAATGAGCAGTTCTTC,CATSEGGTSLNEQFF
-,TRBJ2-3,TRBV7-2,TGTGCCAGCAGCTTAGAAGCGACAGATACGCAGTATTTT,CASSLEATDTQYF
TRBD2,TRBJ2-3,TRBV9,TGTGCCAGCAGCTCCGAGGGGGCTAGCGGGATGACAGATACGCAGTATTTT,CASSSEGASGMTDTQYF
TRBD2,TRBJ2-3,TRBV3-1/TRBV3-2,TGTGCCAGCAGCCATACTAGCGGGAGGGCCGGGGATACGCAGTATTTT,CASSHTSGRAGDTQYF
-,TRBJ1-1,TRBV27,TGTGCCAGCAGCGGGTTTTCCTACCTGGGCACTGAAGCTTTCTTT,CASSGFSYLGTEAFF
TRBD1,TRBJ1-1,TRBV18,TGTGCCAGCTCACCGGGACAGGGAATCGGTGAAGCTTTCTTT,CASSPGQGIGEAFF